What follows is one T cell receptor (beta chain) and its context. Its antigen is unknown. Trimming stripped 3 bases from V and 6 bases from J, with 4 bases between. CDR3 length: 11 residues. In germline, CDR1 is SNHLY, CDR2 FYNNEI. Data came from immunoSEQ multiplex PCR; TCRdb stores just in-frame clones and leaves some out. The sample records 130,000 to 150,000 clones, 91% being singletons. The data derive from a study of cytomegalovirus exposure and HLA in healthy donors. Study in general: The approximately 120 validation repertoires were produced on the same platform as the 650 or so repertoires of the first cohort. This was reported in a later analysis. Whole-study results and caveats: The classifier reportedly diagnosed cytomegalovirus status with high specificity and sensitivity. Researchers counted around 150 TCR beta chains as cytomegalovirus-associated.

The sequence derives from a man aged 18 to 29 in good health and CMV-seronegative. Sequences were obtained from PBMCs. V gene TRBV2 combines with J gene TRBJ2-3, with D uncertain. Written as DNA, the CDR3 is TGTGCCAGCAGTGACGTTGATACGCAGTATTTT. It yields the protein CASSDVDTQYF.